A single sample gave rise to the 14 T cell receptor beta chains below, sequenced in a study of CXCR3-negative and CXCR3-positive naive CD8 T cells. 5' RACE with UMI labels generated the TRB cDNA libraries. TCRdb reprocessed the 5' RACE reads, keeping one entry per CDR3 protein, no DNA. The listing contains approximately 70,000 distinct CDR3 sequences. Source material: naive CXCR3- CD8+ T cells from blood. Stated subset: CD45RO-CCR7+CD27+CD95- naive CD8+ T cells lacking CXCR3 (TNR3-). The source is a human donor in good health. Some clones in this sample may be carry-over from other donors' samples.

The chain is built from TRBV7-9 and TRBJ2-7; TCRdb picks TRBD2, but there is no DNA to check that call. The CDR3 sequence is 15 residues long. Germline-derived CDR1 and CDR2 are SEHNR and FQNEAQ (reference sequence). CDR3 loop: CASRDGASGVYEQYF.

V and J are TRBV11-2 and TRBJ2-1; TCRdb's D gene call, TRBD1, goes unchecked for lack of DNA. In germline, CDR1 is SGHAT, CDR2 FQNNGV. CDR3 length: 12 residues. The CDR3 loop is CASSRDPYEQFF.

The chain links TRBV5-1 to TRBJ1-6; TCRdb picks TRBD1, but there is no DNA to check that call. Germline V gene data show CDR1 as SGHRS and CDR2 as YFSETQ. The CDR3 spans 16 residues. CDR3 amino acids: CASSPGTAPYNSPLHF.

V and J are TRBV7-9 and TRBJ2-7; TCRdb proposes TRBD1, but this gene call is untestable without DNA. Looked up from germline, CDR1 is SEHNR and CDR2 is FQNEAQ (reference sequence). The CDR3 is 14 amino acids. The CDR3 region is CASSLVSGVYEQYF. The whole variable domain, filled in from reference TRBV7-9 and TRBJ2-7, reads DTGVSQNPRHKITKRGQNVTFRCDPISEHNRLYWYRQTLGQGPEFLTYFQNEAQLEKSRLLSDRFSAERPKGSFSTLEIQRTEQGDSAMYLCASSLVSGVYEQYFGPGTRLTVT.

The chain carries TRBV7-8 and TRBJ2-2. This CDR3 is built from 13 residues. From germline, CDR1 is SGHVS and CDR2 FQNEAQ. CDR3 residues: CASSLADVSELFF.

The rearrangement links TRBV7-9 to TRBJ1-5. The germline V gene encodes CDR1 SEHNR and CDR2 FQNEAQ (reference sequence). This CDR3 spans 13 amino acids. The CDR3: CASSLEVSQPQHF.

V usage is TRBV4-3 and J usage is TRBJ2-2; there is no DNA to check the TCRdb D call of TRBD1. CDR1 is LGHNA and CDR2 is YSLEER in the germline V gene. CDR3 length: 13 amino acids. The CDR3 protein is CASSFTGAGELFF.

The chain uses TRBV6-4 and TRBJ2-1; the D gene TCRdb calls, TRBD2, cannot be checked with no DNA. Germline CDR1 reads MRHNA; CDR2 reads SNTAGT. The CDR3 spans 16 residues. The CDR3 sequence: CASSDGGGGSYNEQFF.

The rearrangement joins TRBV7-9 to TRBJ2-7; TCRdb's D call, TRBD1, is unchecked because there is no DNA. The CDR3 covers 11 residues. Per the germline V gene, CDR1 is SEHNR and CDR2 is FQNEAQ (reference sequence). The CDR3 sequence is CAGGAPYEQYF. Using reference TRBV7-9 and TRBJ2-7 for the parts outside the CDR3, the full variable domain is DTGVSQNPRHKITKRGQNVTFRCDPISEHNRLYWYRQTLGQGPEFLTYFQNEAQLEKSRLLSDRFSAERPKGSFSTLEIQRTEQGDSAMYLCAGGAPYEQYFGPGTRLTVT.

The gene calls are TRBV4-3 and TRBJ1-1. The CDR3 loop spans 15 amino acids. The germline CDR1 and CDR2 sequences are LGHNA and YSLEER. The CDR3 protein is CASSPGNQMNTEAFF.

The chain employs TRBV20-1 and TRBJ1-5. CDR3 length equals 12 residues. From germline, CDR1 is DFQATT and CDR2 SNEGSKA (reference sequence). CDR3: CSATRQNQPQHF.

The CDR3 loop reads CSVTGQGASTDTQYF. The V call is TRBV29-1, the J call TRBJ2-3; there is no DNA to check the TCRdb D call of TRBD1. The CDR3 spans 15 residues. Per germline, CDR1 SQVTM and CDR2 ANQGSEA.

The V call is TRBV6-6, the J call TRBJ2-7; TCRdb picks TRBD2, but there is no DNA to check that call. This CDR3 region has 15 residues. The germline CDR1 and CDR2 sequences are MNHNY and SVGAGI (reference sequence). Here the CDR3 reads CASSDSGPLSYEQYF.

The V gene is TRBV12-3 or TRBV12-4, the J gene TRBJ2-1; with no DNA, the TCRdb D assignment of TRBD2 cannot be verified. This CDR3 contains 14 residues. CDR3 sequence: CASSETSGGNEQFF.